The rows below give T cell receptor beta chains drawn from one sample of a study of blood T cell repertoires in COVID-19. Profiled with immunoSEQ multiplex PCR; TCRdb holds only in-frame clones, not every one. The data contain around 300,000 clones, approximately 89% of them singletons. Material for sequencing was peripheral blood. All receptors come from a woman aged 25 to 39 with COVID-19, enrolled during active disease. The CDR3 runs from the conserved cysteine through the conserved F or W. D genes are given only for firm matches. Size values are once, few and many counts, or a class for expanded clones, and some rows have none.

cdr3_aa cdr3_nt j_call v_call d_call clone_size
CASSPLQGYGYTF TGCGCCAGCAGCCCCCTACAGGGCTATGGCTACACCTTC TRBJ1-2 TRBV5-1 NA NA
CASSYTGSPVYEQYF TGTGCCAGTAGTTATACAGGGTCCCCCGTCTACGAGCAGTACTTC TRBJ2-7 TRBV19 NA NA
CASKRGGDYGYTF TGTGCCAGTAAAAGGGGAGGGGACTATGGCTACACCTTC TRBJ1-2 TRBV19 NA NA
CASSLKGGDNSPLHF TGTGCCAGCAGCTTAAAAGGCGGAGATAATTCACCCCTCCACTTT TRBJ1-6 TRBV7-3 NA NA
CASSEVGSSYNEQFF TGTGCCAGCAGTGAAGTCGGGTCATCCTACAATGAGCAGTTCTTC TRBJ2-1 TRBV6-1 NA NA
CASSFRDRYNEQFF TGTGCCAGCAGCTTCCGGGACAGATACAATGAGCAGTTCTTC TRBJ2-1 TRBV7-8 TRBD1 NA
CASSEFGLSPDTQYF TGTGCCAGCAGTGAATTTGGGCTCTCCCCAGATACGCAGTATTTT TRBJ2-3 TRBV25-1 NA NA
CASSLNGRWSPLHF TGTGCCAGCAGTTTAAACGGGAGGTGGTCACCCCTCCACTTT TRBJ1-6 TRBV27 NA NA
CASSLESDNTEAFF TGTGCCAGCAGCTTAGAAAGCGACAACACTGAAGCTTTCTTT TRBJ1-1 TRBV7-9 NA NA
CASSSLGQGVGELFF TGTGCCAGCAGCTCCCTAGGACAGGGTGTCGGGGAGCTGTTTTTT TRBJ2-2 TRBV11-2 TRBD1 NA
CAWSVLLLRVGMNTEAFF TGTGCCTGGAGTGTACTTTTGTTGAGGGTCGGGATGAACACTGAAGCTTTCTTT TRBJ1-1 TRBV30 NA NA
CASSLSGERTDTQYF TGTGCCAGCAGCCTATCAGGGGAAAGGACAGATACGCAGTATTTT TRBJ2-3 TRBV5-6 NA NA
CASSPRQGDYGYTF TGTGCCAGTAGCCCTCGACAGGGGGACTATGGCTACACCTTC TRBJ1-2 TRBV19 TRBD1 NA
CASTSPRASNQETQYF TGTGCCAGCACCTCACCCAGAGCGAGTAATCAAGAGACCCAGTACTTC TRBJ2-5 TRBV25-1 NA NA
CASSLLAGGADTQYF TGTGCCAGCAGCCTCCTAGCGGGAGGGGCAGATACGCAGTATTTT TRBJ2-3 TRBV11-2 TRBD2 NA
CASSQDLAGVPRGQYF TGTGCCAGCAGCCAAGATTTGGCGGGAGTTCCAAGGGGGCAGTACTTC TRBJ2-7 TRBV3-1/TRBV3-2 TRBD2 NA
CASSPLAGADTQYF TGTGCCAGCAGCCCCCTAGCGGGAGCAGATACGCAGTATTTT TRBJ2-3 TRBV3-1/TRBV3-2 TRBD2 NA
CASSQDLPTIAQAFF TGTGCCAGCAGCCAAGATTTGCCTACAATAGCCCAAGCTTTCTTT TRBJ1-1 TRBV14 NA NA
CAWSVGGVGNTIYF TGTGCCTGGAGTGTTGGAGGGGTAGGAAACACCATATATTTT TRBJ1-3 TRBV30 NA NA
CASSFHGQGEETQYF TGCGCCAGCAGCTTCCACGGACAGGGGGAAGAGACCCAGTACTTC TRBJ2-5 TRBV5-1 TRBD1 NA
CASSSQGGNTIYF TGTGCCAGCAGTTCTCAGGGAGGAAACACCATATATTTT TRBJ1-3 TRBV27 NA NA
CSVEDWAGAVGYTF TGCAGCGTTGAAGACTGGGCGGGGGCCGTTGGCTACACCTTC TRBJ1-2 TRBV29-1 NA NA
CASREGKAERNTIYF TGTGCCAGCAGGGAGGGGAAGGCAGAGAGAAACACCATATATTTT TRBJ1-3 TRBV6-6 NA NA
CASSSLADSYEQYF TGTGCCAGTAGTTCACTAGCGGACTCCTACGAGCAGTACTTC TRBJ2-7 TRBV19 TRBD2 NA
CASSSGQGGEKLFF TGTGCCAGCAGTTCGGGACAGGGGGGTGAAAAACTGTTTTTT TRBJ1-4 TRBV28 TRBD1 NA
CASSGVAGKQETQYF TGCGCCAGCAGTGGGGTAGCGGGGAAACAAGAGACCCAGTACTTC TRBJ2-5 TRBV10-1 TRBD2 NA
CASSRPGQVNSPLHF TGTGCCAGCAGCCGACCGGGACAGGTTAATTCACCCCTCCACTTT TRBJ1-6 TRBV27 TRBD1 NA
CASSLQGASYEQYF TGTGCCAGCAGCTTACAGGGTGCGTCCTACGAGCAGTACTTC TRBJ2-7 TRBV7-2 NA NA
CASSSQDRGWNGYTF TGCGCCAGCAGCTCCCAGGACAGGGGTTGGAATGGCTACACCTTC TRBJ1-2 TRBV5-1 TRBD1 NA
CASSLDYLTDTQYF TGTGCCAGCAGTTTAGACTACCTCACAGATACGCAGTATTTT TRBJ2-3 TRBV27 NA NA
CASSMGSTEAFF TGTGCCAGTAGTATGGGGAGCACTGAAGCTTTCTTT TRBJ1-1 TRBV19 NA NA
CASSKTSGTYNEQFF TGTGCCAGCAGCAAGACTAGCGGGACCTACAATGAGCAGTTCTTC TRBJ2-1 TRBV5-6 TRBD2 NA
CATSDLAGSNEQFF TGTGCCACCAGTGATTTGGCAGGGTCCAATGAGCAGTTCTTC TRBJ2-1 TRBV24-1 NA NA
CASSLMTLVANTEAFF TGTGCCAGCAGTTTAATGACATTGGTGGCGAACACTGAAGCTTTCTTT TRBJ1-1 TRBV28 NA NA
CARSFDRGQDYGYTF TGTGCCAGAAGCTTCGACAGGGGGCAGGACTATGGCTACACCTTC TRBJ1-2 TRBV5-3 TRBD1 NA
CASSQEGRVENSPLHF TGCGCCAGCAGCCAAGAAGGCAGGGTGGAGAATTCACCCCTCCACTTT TRBJ1-6 TRBV4-1 NA few
CASSWFRQTNQPQHF TGTGCCAGCAGTTGGTTTCGGCAGACTAATCAGCCCCAGCATTTT TRBJ1-5 TRBV28 NA NA
CASTWTVGANGYTF TGTGCCAGTACCTGGACGGTGGGAGCTAATGGCTACACCTTC TRBJ1-2 TRBV19 NA NA
CASSYGGTISGYTF TGTGCCAGCAGTTACGGAGGCACCATCTCTGGCTACACCTTC TRBJ1-2 TRBV6-5 NA NA
CASSTRPGTNTEAFF TGTGCCAGTAGTACGCGTCCGGGAACGAACACTGAAGCTTTCTTT TRBJ1-1 TRBV19 NA once
CASSPDRVYGYTF TGTGCCAGCAGCCCCGACAGGGTCTATGGCTACACCTTC TRBJ1-2 TRBV5-4 TRBD1 NA
CASSELRGISGNTIYF TGTGCCAGCAGTGAACTTCGAGGGATATCTGGAAACACCATATATTTT TRBJ1-3 TRBV2 NA NA
CASSGDRGNTGELFF TGTGCCAGCAGTGGTGACAGGGGGAACACCGGGGAGCTGTTTTTT TRBJ2-2 TRBV2 TRBD1 NA
CASSLGSEPQHF TGTGCCAGCAGCTTAGGGTCGGAGCCCCAGCATTTT TRBJ1-5 TRBV7-9 NA NA
CAWSVSLSYEQYF TGTGCCTGGAGTGTCTCTCTCTCCTACGAGCAGTACTTC TRBJ2-7 TRBV30 NA NA
CASSLFVRNSNTEAFF TGTGCCAGCAGTTTATTTGTCAGAAATTCGAACACTGAAGCTTTCTTT TRBJ1-1 TRBV27 NA NA
CASSQDPGRDTQYF TGTGCCAGCAGCCAAGACCCAGGGCGGGATACGCAGTATTTT TRBJ2-3 TRBV3-1/TRBV3-2 NA NA
CASSIAGYEQFF TGTGCCAGTAGTATCGCGGGATATGAGCAGTTCTTC TRBJ2-1 TRBV19 NA once
CASSQDYARGREKLFF TGCGCCAGCAGCCAAGATTATGCCAGGGGGCGTGAAAAACTGTTTTTT TRBJ1-4 TRBV4-1 TRBD1 NA
CASSKAVDRKVALSESNQPQHF TGTGCCAGCAGCAAAGCGGTCGACAGAAAAGTAGCCCTAAGTGAGAGCAATCAGCCCCAGCATTTT TRBJ1-5 TRBV21-1 NA NA
CASSSLAGGSQFF TGTGCCAGCAGCTCCCTCGCAGGGGGCTCGCAGTTCTTC TRBJ2-1 TRBV7-3 TRBD1 NA
CASSTPGNGEAFF TGTGCCAGCTCTACTCCAGGGAACGGTGAAGCTTTCTTT TRBJ1-1 TRBV25-1 NA NA
CASSPPGSGRLEQYF TGTGCCAGCAGCCCTCCGGGTAGCGGGAGACTCGAGCAGTACTTC TRBJ2-7 TRBV7-2 TRBD2 NA
CAWTEGKGIYEQYF TGTGCCTGGACTGAAGGCAAGGGGATCTACGAGCAGTACTTC TRBJ2-7 TRBV30 NA NA
CASSRGDRAVGYNEQFF TGCGCCAGCAGCCGAGGGGACAGGGCGGTCGGCTACAATGAGCAGTTCTTC TRBJ2-1 TRBV5-1 TRBD1 NA
CASSFGTTSTDTQYF TGCGCCAGCAGCTTCGGGACTACTAGCACAGATACGCAGTATTTT TRBJ2-3 TRBV5-1 TRBD2 NA
CASSLSGDNEKLFF TGTGCCAGCAGCTTATCAGGGGATAATGAAAAACTGTTTTTT TRBJ1-4 TRBV11-2 NA NA